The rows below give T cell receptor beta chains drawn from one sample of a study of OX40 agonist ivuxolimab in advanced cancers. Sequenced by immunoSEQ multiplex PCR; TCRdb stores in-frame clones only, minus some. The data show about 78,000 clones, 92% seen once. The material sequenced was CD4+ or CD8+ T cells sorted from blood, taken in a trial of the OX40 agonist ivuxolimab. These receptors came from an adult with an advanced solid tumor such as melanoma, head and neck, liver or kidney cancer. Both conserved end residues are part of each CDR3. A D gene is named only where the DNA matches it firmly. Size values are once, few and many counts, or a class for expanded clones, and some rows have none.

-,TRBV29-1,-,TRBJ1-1,CSVEGGRVRTEAFF,TGCAGCGTTGAAGGAGGCAGGGTTCGCACTGAAGCTTTCTTT
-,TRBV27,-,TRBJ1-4,CASSALWGGTNEKLFF,TGTGCCAGCAGTGCCCTTTGGGGCGGAACTAATGAAAAACTGTTTTTT
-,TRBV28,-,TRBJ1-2,CASSYGNYGYTF,TGTGCCAGCAGTTACGGGAACTATGGCTACACCTTC
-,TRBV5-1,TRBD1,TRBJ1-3,CASSLGDRDQLPSSGNTIYF,TGCGCCAGCAGCTTAGGAGACAGGGACCAACTCCCGAGCTCTGGAAACACCATATATTTT
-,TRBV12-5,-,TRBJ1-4,CASAPWGGTAEKLFF,TGTGCTAGTGCCCCCTGGGGGGGGACGGCTGAAAAACTGTTTTTT
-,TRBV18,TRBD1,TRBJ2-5,CASSPGTGGETQYF,TGTGCCAGCTCACCCGGGACAGGGGGCGAGACCCAGTACTTC
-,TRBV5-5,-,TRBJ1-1,CASRTWGTMNTEAFF,TGTGCCAGCAGAACTTGGGGCACCATGAACACTGAAGCTTTCTTT
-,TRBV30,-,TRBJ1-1,CASTKKMNTEAFF,TGTGCCTCAACGAAGAAGATGAACACTGAAGCTTTCTTT
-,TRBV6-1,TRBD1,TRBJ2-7,CASSDRGQGAHEQYF,TGTGCCAGCAGTGATAGGGGACAGGGGGCCCACGAGCAGTACTTC
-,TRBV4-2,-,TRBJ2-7,CASSQVGSYEQYF,TGTGCCAGCAGCCAAGTTGGGTCCTACGAGCAGTACTTC
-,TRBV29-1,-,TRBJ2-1,CSGGLVGLHEQFF,TGCAGCGGGGGGTTAGTGGGGTTACATGAGCAGTTCTTC
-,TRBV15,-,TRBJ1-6,CATSRPLGYGNSPLHF,TGTGCCACCAGCAGACCCCTGGGATATGGGAATTCACCCCTCCACTTT
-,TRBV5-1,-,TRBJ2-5,CASSLGGAEETQYF,TGCGCCAGCAGCTTGGGGGGGGCCGAAGAGACCCAGTACTTC
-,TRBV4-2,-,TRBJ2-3,CASSQSLGARTDTQYF,TGTGCCAGCAGCCAGAGCCTCGGGGCGCGCACAGATACGCAGTATTTT
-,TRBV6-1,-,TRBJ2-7,CASSIAAGDTYEQYF,TGTGCCAGCAGTATCGCGGCAGGGGACACCTACGAGCAGTACTTC
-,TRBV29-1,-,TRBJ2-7,CSVEKRSGAIYEQYF,TGCAGCGTTGAGAAACGATCAGGGGCTATCTACGAGCAGTACTTC
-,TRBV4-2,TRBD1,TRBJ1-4,CASSLLRGQGKRTETNEKLFF,TGTGCCAGCAGCCTCCTTCGAGGACAGGGTAAAAGAACGGAAACTAATGAAAAACTGTTTTTT
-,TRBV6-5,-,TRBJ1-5,CASGQVQPQHF,TGTGCCAGCGGCCAAGTTCAGCCCCAGCATTTT
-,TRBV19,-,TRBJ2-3,CASSILPIGTDTQYF,TGTGCCAGTAGTATCCTCCCCATCGGCACAGATACGCAGTATTTT
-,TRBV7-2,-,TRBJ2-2,CASSLAHTGELFF,TGTGCCAGCAGCTTAGCTCATACCGGGGAGCTGTTTTTT
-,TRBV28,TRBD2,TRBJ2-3,CASSPPGGRSPDTQYF,TGTGCCAGCAGCCCGCCGGGCGGGAGATCCCCAGATACGCAGTATTTT
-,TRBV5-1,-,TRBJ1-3,CASSFTGFSGNTIYF,TGCGCCAGCAGCTTCACAGGGTTCTCTGGAAACACCATATATTTT
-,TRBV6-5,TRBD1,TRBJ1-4,CASSRTGDEKLFF,TGTGCCAGCAGCAGGACAGGAGATGAAAAACTGTTTTTT
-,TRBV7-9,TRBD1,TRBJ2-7,CASSEGTAYEQYF,TGTGCCAGCAGCGAAGGGACAGCCTACGAGCAGTACTTC
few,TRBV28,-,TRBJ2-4,CASSPVAPDIQYF,TGTGCCAGCAGCCCCGTAGCCCCAGACATTCAGTACTTC
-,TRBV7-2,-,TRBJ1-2,CASSLGPPDYGYTF,TGTGCCAGCAGCTTAGGCCCGCCGGACTATGGCTACACCTTC
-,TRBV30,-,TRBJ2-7,CAWRPGDLEQYF,TGTGCCTGGAGGCCCGGGGATCTCGAGCAGTACTTC
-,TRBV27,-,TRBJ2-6,CATRQGLLDSGANVLTF,TGTGCCACTAGACAGGGACTACTTGACTCTGGGGCCAACGTCCTGACTTTC
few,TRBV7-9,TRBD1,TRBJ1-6,CASSIRQGDNSPLHF,TGTGCCAGCAGCATCCGACAGGGGGACAATTCACCCCTCCACTTT
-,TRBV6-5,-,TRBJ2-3,CASSYRGPDTQYF,TGTGCCAGCAGTTACAGGGGTCCAGATACGCAGTATTTT
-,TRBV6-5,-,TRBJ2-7,CASSYGGTYEQYF,TGTGCCAGCAGTTACGGGGGAACCTACGAGCAGTACTTC
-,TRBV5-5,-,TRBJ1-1,CASSLGGSTEAFF,TGTGCCAGCAGCTTGGGAGGGTCCACTGAAGCTTTCTTT
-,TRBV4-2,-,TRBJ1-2,CASSLGPPFYGYTF,TGTGCCAGCAGCTTGGGACCGCCCTTCTATGGCTACACCTTC